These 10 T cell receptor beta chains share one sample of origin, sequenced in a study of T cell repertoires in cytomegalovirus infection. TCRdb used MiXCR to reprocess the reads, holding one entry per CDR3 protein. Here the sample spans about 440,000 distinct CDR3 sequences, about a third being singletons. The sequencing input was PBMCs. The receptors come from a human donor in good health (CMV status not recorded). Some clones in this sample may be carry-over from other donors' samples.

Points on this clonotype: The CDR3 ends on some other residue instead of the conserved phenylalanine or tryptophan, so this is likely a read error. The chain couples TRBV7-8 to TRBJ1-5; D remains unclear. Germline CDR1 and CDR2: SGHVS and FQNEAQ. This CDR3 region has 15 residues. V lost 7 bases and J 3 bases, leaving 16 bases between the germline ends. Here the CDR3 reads CASTPWEGVNQPQHL. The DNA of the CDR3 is TGTGCCAGCACCCCCTGGGAGGGTGTCAATCAGCCCCAGCATTTG.

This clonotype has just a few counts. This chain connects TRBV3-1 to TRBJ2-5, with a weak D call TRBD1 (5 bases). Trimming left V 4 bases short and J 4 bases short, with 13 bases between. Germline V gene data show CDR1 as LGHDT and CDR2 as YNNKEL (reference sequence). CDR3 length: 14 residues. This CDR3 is CASSPHRNGETQYF. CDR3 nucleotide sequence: TGTGCCAGCAGCCCCCACAGGAATGGAGAGACCCAGTACTTC.

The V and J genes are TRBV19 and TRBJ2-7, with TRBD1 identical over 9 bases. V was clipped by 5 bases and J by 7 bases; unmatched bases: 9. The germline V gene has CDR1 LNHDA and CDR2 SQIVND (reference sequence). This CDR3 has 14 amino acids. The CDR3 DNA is TGTGCCAGTAGTGGAGGACAGGGGACGGGGGAGCAGTACTTC. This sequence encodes CASSGGQGTGEQYF.

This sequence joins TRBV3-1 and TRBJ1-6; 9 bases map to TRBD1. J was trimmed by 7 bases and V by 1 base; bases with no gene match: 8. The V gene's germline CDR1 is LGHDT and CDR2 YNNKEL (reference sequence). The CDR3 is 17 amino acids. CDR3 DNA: TGTGCCAGCAGCCAAGGGATTCTTGGACAGGGGAATTCACCCCTCCACTTT. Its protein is CASSQGILGQGNSPLHF.

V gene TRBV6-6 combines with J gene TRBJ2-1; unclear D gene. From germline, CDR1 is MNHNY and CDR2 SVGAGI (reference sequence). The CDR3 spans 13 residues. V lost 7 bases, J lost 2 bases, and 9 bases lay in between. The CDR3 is CASTSGTYNEQFF. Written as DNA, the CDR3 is TGTGCCAGCACGTCGGGCACCTACAATGAGCAGTTCTTC.

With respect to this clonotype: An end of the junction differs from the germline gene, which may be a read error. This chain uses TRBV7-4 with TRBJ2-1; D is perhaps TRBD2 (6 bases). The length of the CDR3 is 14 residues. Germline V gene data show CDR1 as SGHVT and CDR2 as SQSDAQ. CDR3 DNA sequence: TGTGCCAGCAGTTTAGTCAATAGCGTGGGGGAGGAGTTCTTC. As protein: CASSLVNSVGEEFF. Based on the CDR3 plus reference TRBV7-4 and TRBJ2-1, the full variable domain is GAGVSQSPRYKVAKRGRDVALRCDSISGHVTLYWYRQTLGQGSEVLTYSQSDAQRDKSGRPSGRFSAERPERSVSTLKIQRTEQGDSAVYLCASSLVNSVGEEFFGPGTRLTVL.

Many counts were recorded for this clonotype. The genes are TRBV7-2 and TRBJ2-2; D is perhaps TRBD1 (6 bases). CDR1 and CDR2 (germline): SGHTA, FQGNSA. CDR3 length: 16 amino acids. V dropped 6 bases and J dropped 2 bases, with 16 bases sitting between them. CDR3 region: CASSFVGTSNTGELFF. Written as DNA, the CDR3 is TGTGCCAGCAGTTTCGTCGGGACATCCAACACCGGGGAGCTGTTTTTT.

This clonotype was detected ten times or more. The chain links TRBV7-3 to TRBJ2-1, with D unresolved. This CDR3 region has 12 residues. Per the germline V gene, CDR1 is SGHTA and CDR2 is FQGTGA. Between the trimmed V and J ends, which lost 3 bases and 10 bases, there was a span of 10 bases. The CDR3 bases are TGTGCCAGCAGCTTGGGTGGCCGGGAGCAGTTCTTC. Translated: CASSLGGREQFF.

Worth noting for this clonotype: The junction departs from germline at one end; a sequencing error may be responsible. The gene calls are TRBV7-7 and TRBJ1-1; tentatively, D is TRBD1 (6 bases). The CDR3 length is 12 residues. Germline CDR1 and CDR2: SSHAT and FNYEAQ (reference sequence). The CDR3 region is CASSFRGQEAFF. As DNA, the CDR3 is TGTGCTAGCAGCTTTAGGGGACAAGAAGCTTTCTTT.

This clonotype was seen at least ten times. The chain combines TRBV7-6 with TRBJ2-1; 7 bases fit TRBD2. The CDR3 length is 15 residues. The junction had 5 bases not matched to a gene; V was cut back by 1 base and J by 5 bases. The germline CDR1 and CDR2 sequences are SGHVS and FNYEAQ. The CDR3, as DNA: TGTGCCAGCAGCTTAGAAATGGGGGGGGACAATGAGCAGTTCTTC. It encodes CASSLEMGGDNEQFF.